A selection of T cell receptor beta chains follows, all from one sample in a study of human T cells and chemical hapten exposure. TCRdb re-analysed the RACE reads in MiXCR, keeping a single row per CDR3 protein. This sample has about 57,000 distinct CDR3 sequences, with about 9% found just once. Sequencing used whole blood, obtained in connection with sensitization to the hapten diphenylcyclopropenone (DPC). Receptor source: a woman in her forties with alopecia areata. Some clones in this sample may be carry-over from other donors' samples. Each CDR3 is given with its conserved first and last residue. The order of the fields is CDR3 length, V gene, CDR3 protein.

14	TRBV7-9	CASSLPRRQETQYF
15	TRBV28	CASSPLAGGPGTQYF
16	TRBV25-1	CASSDSYLVNTGELFF
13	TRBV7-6	CASSSGQGSGYTF
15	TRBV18	CASSRQGASNQPQHF
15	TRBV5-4	CASSSYNMGNTEAFF
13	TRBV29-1	CSVEVMSGTEAFF
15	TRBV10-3	CAISESVGLNQPQHF
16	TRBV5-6	CASSLWGQGASQPQHF
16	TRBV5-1	CASSSFGGGGADTQYF
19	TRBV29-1	CSVAGGLAGELIITDTQYF
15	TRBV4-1	CASSQPGTGRTEAFF
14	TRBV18	CASSPGRDGYGYTF
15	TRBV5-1	CASSLLSGLEETQYF
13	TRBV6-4	CASSARENTEAFF
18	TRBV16	CASSPKGKSTSGTDTQYF
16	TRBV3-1	CASSHTRTGGYNEQFF
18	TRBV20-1	CSAPTSGGAVSIPDTQYF
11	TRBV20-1	CTARVDGDQYF
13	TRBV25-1	CASSTGSETEAFF
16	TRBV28	CASGPRTGGGSYEQYF
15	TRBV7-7	CASSHGQGRGETQYF
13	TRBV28	CASSSWDFYEQYF
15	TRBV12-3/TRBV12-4	CASSFGEAETDTQYF
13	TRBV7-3	CASSPPKTGELFF
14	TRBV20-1	CSASKVIPSYEQYF
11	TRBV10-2	CASRAGSEAFF
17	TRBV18	CASSPVGQGGSNQPQHF
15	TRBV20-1	CSATFGGQGTDTQYF
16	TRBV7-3	CASSLKGRAGSKTQYF
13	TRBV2	CASSEAQGGTIYF
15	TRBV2	CASSVYGTGYSEQFF
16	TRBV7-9	CASSLQGTGVNSPLHF
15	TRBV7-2	CASSVGLDRGYGYTF
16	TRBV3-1	CASSQVSGSSPDEQYF
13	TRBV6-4	CASSEESNQPQHF
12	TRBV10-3	CATPRRGYEQYF
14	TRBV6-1	CASRIGQGNTEAFF
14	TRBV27	CATRGGEPNSPLHF
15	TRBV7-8	CASSLVAGKIPEAFF
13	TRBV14	CASSFYRDTEAFF
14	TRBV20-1	CSARAFVVRTEAFF
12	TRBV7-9	CASSLPQSPLHF
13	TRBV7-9	CASSYDSYTEAFF
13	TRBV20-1	CSAGGARSYGYTF
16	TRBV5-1	CASSWNGDSVKGGYTF
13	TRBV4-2	CASSRGRDNEQFF
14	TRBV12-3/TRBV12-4	CASSLTGYNQPQHF
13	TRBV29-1	CSVELPAKNIQYF
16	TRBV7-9	CASSPRTGNPTGELFF